Shown below are 20 T cell receptor beta chains from a single sample sequenced in a study of memory CD4+ T cells and cytomegalovirus serostatus. Single viable CD3+CD4+CD8-CD45RO+ cells were sorted as the memory CD4+ T cells. Using immunoSEQ multiplex PCR, the repertoire was profiled, and TCRdb retains in-frame clones only, with some absent. The sample contains tens of thousands of clones, approximately 76% of which appear only once. The specimen sequenced was memory CD4+ T cells from blood. The receptors were gathered from an adult in good health and CMV-seronegative. Some clones in this sample may be carry-over from other donors' samples.

This chain connects TRBV27 to TRBJ2-5; 12 positions agree with TRBD1. The germline V gene has CDR1 MNHEY and CDR2 SMNVEV (reference sequence). There are 15 residues in the CDR3. The V and J ends lost 4 bases and 4 bases, in that order; junction bases with no gene match: 4. For the CDR3, the DNA is TGTGCCAGCAGTTCGGGGACAGGGGGCGCAGAGACCCAGTACTTC. This codes for CASSSGTGGAETQYF.

Worth noting for this clone: Other DNA sequences in this specimen translate into the identical CDR3. The rearrangement uses TRBV20-1 and TRBJ1-1; tentative D call: TRBD1 (6 bases). V lost 7 bases and J lost 4, with 10 bases in between. The CDR3 loop spans 11 amino acids. Germline CDR1 reads DFQATT; CDR2 reads SNEGSKA (reference sequence). In DNA form, the CDR3 reads TGCAGTGAGAGGGGGGGCACTGAAGCTTTCTTT. Translation: CSERGGTEAFF.

This chain joins TRBV27 and TRBJ1-1, with D uncertain. The CDR3 runs 21 residues. Germline CDR1 is MNHEY and CDR2 is SMNVEV (reference sequence). The ends were cut back, 8 bases at V and 0 bases at J, with 34 bases in the middle. The CDR3 loop reads CASYLRPYSKDGSNMNTEAFF. CDR3 sequence (DNA): TGTGCCAGCTATTTGAGGCCATACTCAAAGGACGGATCCAATATGAACACTGAAGCTTTCTTT.

This clone was seen a few times. This chain's CDR3 is CASSVTGTGVETQYF. CDR3 sequence (DNA): TGTGCCAGCAGCGTGACCGGGACAGGGGTAGAGACCCAGTACTTC. This chain uses TRBV9 with TRBJ2-5; 10 bases line up with TRBD1. With 2 bases clipped from V and 4 bases from J, the junction kept 5 bases outside the gene matches. The germline V gene has CDR1 SGDLS and CDR2 YYNGEE. The length of the CDR3 is 15 residues.

This chain joins TRBV10-3 and TRBJ1-2, with D unclear. The CDR3 is 15 residues long. V was cut by 2 bases and J by 3 bases, with 13 bases left in between. Germline loops: CDR1 ENHRY, CDR2 SYGVKD. In DNA, the CDR3 is TGTGCCATCAGTGAGGGTGCGCAGACTTACTATGGCTACACCTTC. This gives the protein CAISEGAQTYYGYTF.

V is TRBV19 and J is TRBJ1-4, with D possibly matching TRBD1 (5 bases). This CDR3 region has 15 residues. The germline V gene encodes CDR1 LNHDA and CDR2 SQIVND (reference sequence). Trimming cost V 1 base and J 7 bases, with 13 bases left between them. CDR3 coding DNA: TGTGCCAGTAGTATAGTGGGACCCAGGAGTGAAAAACTGTTTTTT. Protein product: CASSIVGPRSEKLFF.

The genes are TRBV18 and TRBJ1-1, with D perhaps TRBD1 (6 bases). CDR3 length: 14 residues. The V gene lost 6 bases and the J gene lost 1 base, with 12 bases spanning the gap. CDR1 and CDR2 (germline): KGHSH, LQKENI. This chain's CDR3 is CASSRTVQNTEAFF. The CDR3 DNA sequence: TGTGCCAGCTCCCGGACAGTCCAGAACACTGAAGCTTTCTTT. The complete variable domain, with remaining parts taken from reference TRBV18 and TRBJ1-1, reads NAGVMQNPRHLVRRRGQEARLRCSPMKGHSHVYWYRQLPEEGLKFMVYLQKENIIDESGMPKERFSAEFPKEGPSILRIQQVVRGDSAAYFCASSRTVQNTEAFFGQGTRLTVV.

The chain carries TRBV10-3 and TRBJ2-7, with 8 bases aligning to TRBD1. V gave up 5 bases and J gave up 4 bases; unmatched junction bases: 7. Germline-derived CDR1 and CDR2 are ENHRY and SYGVKD. This CDR3 region has 14 residues. The CDR3 protein is CAISTDRVGYEQYF. The CDR3 DNA reads as TGTGCCATCAGTACGGACAGGGTAGGGTACGAGCAGTACTTC.

CDR3 protein: CASSSGTGGGYGYTF. The CDR3, as DNA: TGTGCCAGCAGTTCTGGGACAGGGGGCGGCTATGGCTACACCTTC. The rearrangement links TRBV28 to TRBJ1-2; 12 positions agree with TRBD1. Germline V gene sequence: CDR1 MDHEN, CDR2 SYDVKM. The V gene end was trimmed by 4 bases and the J gene end by 4 bases; junction bases not matched to a gene: 4. The CDR3 length is 15 residues.

DNA for the CDR3: TGTGCCAGCAGAGCGCCTACCATTAACTATGGCTACACCTTC. Encoded protein: CASRAPTINYGYTF. The genes are TRBV6-1 and TRBJ1-2; no clear D. The V end was cut by 6 bases, the J end by 1 base, with 12 bases between. Germline CDR1 MNHNS, CDR2 SASEGT. This CDR3 is built from 14 residues.

This clone was found a few times. V is TRBV14 and J is TRBJ1-1; D is undetermined. The V gene's germline CDR1 is SGHDN and CDR2 FVKESK. This CDR3 spans 14 amino acids. The germline V and J ends were trimmed by 0 bases and 7 bases, with 12 bases remaining between them. The CDR3 loop reads CASSQDRGIVEAFF. In nucleotides, the CDR3 is TGTGCCAGCAGCCAAGATCGGGGTATAGTTGAAGCTTTCTTT. The variable domain in full, completed from reference TRBV14 and TRBJ1-1, reads EAGVTQFPSHSVIEKGQTVTLRCDPISGHDNLYWYRRVMGKEIKFLLHFVKESKQDESGMPNNRFLAERTGGTYSTLKVQPAELEDSGVYFCASSQDRGIVEAFFGQGTRLTVV.

V gene TRBV27 combines with J gene TRBJ1-2; 7 nucleotides match TRBD1. CDR1 is MNHEY and CDR2 is SMNVEV in the germline V gene (reference sequence). V dropped 5 bases and J dropped 8; count of bases not matched to a gene: 5. This CDR3 is built from 12 residues. The CDR3 sequence: CASSLTGWGYTF. The DNA for the CDR3 is TGTGCCAGCAGTCTGACAGGGTGGGGCTACACCTTC.

CDR3 nucleotides: TGTGCCAGCAGTAACTTGCGCGGCTACGCCACAGATACGCAGTATTTT. Translated, it gives CASSNLRGYATDTQYF. The rearrangement uses TRBV6-5 and TRBJ2-3; D ambiguous. There are 16 residues in the CDR3. Germline CDR1 reads MNHEY; CDR2 reads SVGAGI. V was pared by 5 bases and J by 2 bases, with 17 bases between.

The chain is built from TRBV27 and TRBJ2-5; D ambiguous. Germline V lookup: CDR1 MNHEY, CDR2 SMNVEV (reference sequence). The CDR3 is made up of 13 amino acids. Trimming left V 4 bases short and J 1 base short, with 7 bases between. The CDR3 DNA reads TGTGCCAGCAGTTCGGCACCCCAAGAGACCCAGTACTTC. This codes for CASSSAPQETQYF.

Details on this clone: The same CDR3 is also encoded by other DNA sequences in this sample. The V call is TRBV7-9, the J call TRBJ1-5; 8 bases match TRBD1. The CDR3 spans 15 residues. Germline V gives CDR1 SEHNR, CDR2 FQNEAQ (reference sequence). With 1 base clipped from V and 13 bases from J, the junction kept 12 bases outside the gene matches. CDR3 in amino acids: CASSLGYGQGGPQHF. The CDR3 DNA follows: TGTGCCAGCAGCTTAGGCTACGGACAGGGTGGTCCTCAGCATTTT.

V and J are TRBV4-2 and TRBJ2-5, with 8 positions matching TRBD1. Germline-derived CDR1 and CDR2 are LGHNA and YNFKEQ. This CDR3 spans 17 amino acids. Trimming took 1 base from V and 5 from J; bases not matched to a gene: 12. The CDR3 protein is CASSQGGAQGADETQYF. CDR3 coding DNA: TGTGCCAGCAGCCAAGGGGGCGCCCAGGGGGCCGATGAGACCCAGTACTTC.

V gene TRBV14 combines with J gene TRBJ1-1, with D uncertain. CDR1 is SGHDN and CDR2 is FVKESK in the germline V gene. The CDR3 is 13 amino acids. Deletions cut 3 bases from V and 4 bases from J, with 9 bases between. The CDR3 here is CASSQGVTTEAFF. Written as DNA, the CDR3 is TGTGCCAGCAGCCAGGGAGTTACCACTGAAGCTTTCTTT.

The chain employs TRBV7-8 and TRBJ1-1; D possibly corresponds to TRBD1 (6 bases). CDR1 and CDR2 (germline): SGHVS, FQNEAQ. Trimming left V 5 bases short and J 5 bases short, with 12 bases between. This CDR3 is built from 13 residues. The CDR3 is CASSRSRGTEAFF. The CDR3 nucleotides read TGTGCCAGCAGCCGGTCAAGGGGGACTGAAGCTTTCTTT. The variable domain in full, with the rest retrieved from reference TRBV7-8 and TRBJ1-1, is GAGVSQSPRYKVAKRGQDVALRCDPISGHVSLFWYQQALGQGPEFLTYFQNEAQLDKSGLPSDRFFAERPEGSVSTLKIQRTQQEDSAVYLCASSRSRGTEAFFGQGTRLTVV.

The gene calls are TRBV14 and TRBJ2-3, with no clear D. This CDR3 region has 13 residues. V lost 0 bases, J lost 3 bases, and 4 bases lay in between. CDR1 is SGHDN and CDR2 is FVKESK in the germline V gene. The CDR3 nucleotides are TGTGCCAGCAGCCAAGATCTGACAGATACGCAGTATTTT. Translation: CASSQDLTDTQYF.

The V gene is TRBV5-5, the J gene TRBJ1-1; no clear D. V lost 4 bases, J lost 0 bases, and 16 bases lay in between. The CDR3 runs 16 residues. Germline V gene lookup returns CDR1 SGHKS and CDR2 YYEKEE (reference sequence). CDR3 sequence: CASSRDPSAMNTEAFF. The CDR3 DNA sequence: TGTGCCAGCAGCCGCGATCCGTCCGCCATGAACACTGAAGCTTTCTTT.